The subject of this entry is one T cell receptor (beta chain). This clone occurred a few times. It lacks a known antigen. It has no much larger one-base neighbor in the sample; base qualities were not kept. This specimen belongs to a study of metastatic and nonmetastatic thyroid tumors (TCRdb year 2020). Study-level background: Repertoires from peripheral blood and from tumor or nodule tissue samples of malignant and benign thyroid patients were compared. General study outcomes and caveats: In both blood and tumor samples, TCR beta diversity was reported to be significantly higher in malignant tumors than in benign nodules.

No treatment had been received by any patient before thyroid surgery. Using T-cell receptor beta sequencing, the study looked back at clinical samples from patients collected from about 2011 to 2019. The library was obtained by PCR. For sequencing, an Illumina HiSeq 4000 was employed. High-throughput sequencing was used to profile the TCR beta-chain CDR3 region of each patient. For the original study's pipeline: The researchers built a classifier to tell apart papillary thyroid cancer patients with distant metastasis, based on CDR3 differences among clinicopathological groups. To measure repertoire diversity the researchers used the Shannon index, while the Morisita-Horn index served to gauge how similar the tumor and blood repertoires were. The raw public reads went through TCRdb reprocessing: fastp at Q25, MiXCR clone calling, in-frame beta chains kept. TCRdb's processing, not the authors', yielded these V and J calls. The sample table lists about 13,000 clones, roughly 21% of them with a count of one. Clones ranked in the top ten supply about 11% of the sample.

CDR1 and CDR2, looked up from the germline V gene, are MNHEY and SVGAGI. The CDR3 spans 11 residues, from the cysteine through the phenylalanine. Only CDR3 DNA remains: 33 bases, in frame from the first base. The V and J ends are trimmed by 2 bases and 7 bases, leaving 6 bases between them. The sequence was obtained from a female donor with papillary thyroid cancer or a benign thyroid nodule (not recorded which). Some clones in this sample may be carry-over from other donors' samples. Sequenced sample: adjacent normal tissue. The V and J segments used are TRBV6-5 and TRBJ2-7, with the D gene tentatively TRBD1 or TRBD2, based on 5 matching bases in each. The bases are TGTGCCAGCAGTTACGAGGGGGAGCAGTACTTC. It translates to CASSYEGEQYF.